A selection of T cell receptor beta chains follows, all from one sample in a study of cytotoxic CD8 clonotypes in ibrutinib-treated CLL. Clones were sequenced by immunoSEQ multiplex PCR, and TCRdb holds only the in-frame ones, with some missing. The table records some 35,000 clones, 71% of them present only once. The sequencing here drew on PBMCs, taken at disease progression, from a patient treated with ibrutinib. These receptors all stem from a human donor with chronic lymphocytic leukemia. CDR3s include the opening cysteine and the closing phenylalanine or tryptophan. Fields, in order: clone size, V gene, D gene, J gene, CDR3 protein, CDR3 DNA. D genes are given only for firm matches. Only some rows state a clone size, as once, few, many or a class for expanded clones.

NA	TRBV28	NA	TRBJ1-2	CASSPRTGYTF	TGTGCCAGCAGTCCTCGGACAGGCTACACCTTC
NA	TRBV7-9	NA	TRBJ1-1	CASSFVKGTHPTEAFF	TGTGCCAGCAGCTTTGTGAAGGGGACCCATCCCACTGAAGCTTTCTTT
NA	TRBV23-1	NA	TRBJ1-1	CASSQREVRTEAFF	TGCGCCAGCAGTCAACGAGAGGTAAGGACTGAAGCTTTCTTT
NA	TRBV10-3	TRBD2	TRBJ2-1	CAISESAAGANEQFF	TGTGCCATCAGTGAGTCGGCAGCGGGGGCGAATGAGCAGTTCTTC
NA	TRBV19	TRBD2	TRBJ2-5	CASSIESSSGETQYF	TGTGCCAGTAGTATAGAATCCTCTAGCGGGGAGACCCAGTACTTC
many	TRBV4-1	NA	TRBJ2-2	CASSQTIPNEVGAANTGELFF	TGCGCCAGCAGCCAAACTATACCCAATGAGGTCGGGGCGGCGAACACCGGGGAGCTGTTTTTT
few	TRBV10-3	NA	TRBJ2-7	CATQGRMTYEQYF	TGTGCCACACAGGGACGGATGACCTACGAGCAGTACTTC
NA	TRBV10-2	NA	TRBJ2-7	CASRTQGEQYF	TGCGCCAGCAGGACACAGGGTGAGCAGTACTTC
NA	TRBV7-2	TRBD1	TRBJ1-2	CASSQDRVGYTF	TGTGCCAGCAGCCAGGACAGGGTAGGCTACACCTTC
once	TRBV7-9	TRBD1	TRBJ2-3	CASSFSGQTITDTQYF	TGTGCCAGCAGTTTTTCGGGACAGACCATCACAGATACGCAGTATTTT
NA	TRBV5-4	NA	TRBJ2-1	CASSSARGGSNEQFF	TGTGCCAGCAGCTCGGCTAGGGGGGGATCCAATGAGCAGTTCTTC
NA	TRBV28	NA	TRBJ1-6	CASTGRGSPLHF	TGTGCCAGCACGGGCCGCGGTTCACCCCTCCACTTT
NA	TRBV5-8	NA	TRBJ1-2	CASSQQAYGYTF	TGTGCCAGCAGTCAGCAGGCTTATGGCTACACCTTC
NA	TRBV27	NA	TRBJ1-2	CASSLTGLGDGYTF	TGTGCCAGCAGTTTAACGGGCCTGGGGGATGGCTACACCTTC
NA	TRBV5-1	NA	TRBJ2-5	CASSPAASLETQYF	TGCGCCAGCAGCCCCGCCGCCAGCCTTGAGACCCAGTACTTC
few	TRBV4-1	TRBD1	TRBJ1-4	CASSQTGATNEKLFF	TGCGCCAGCAGCCAGACAGGGGCAACTAATGAAAAACTGTTTTTT
NA	TRBV29-1	NA	TRBJ2-4	CSARWAGENIQYF	TGCAGCGCCCGGTGGGCCGGGGAAAACATTCAGTACTTC
few	TRBV4-1	NA	TRBJ2-4	CASNKDPGAQNIQYF	TGCGCCAGCAACAAAGACCCGGGGGCGCAAAACATTCAGTACTTC
medium-sized	TRBV5-1	NA	TRBJ2-7	CASSLGSVGEQYF	TGCGCCAGCAGCTTGGGATCCGTTGGGGAGCAGTACTTC
NA	TRBV19	NA	TRBJ1-2	CASSLGASYGYTF	TGTGCCAGTAGCCTCGGCGCCAGCTATGGCTACACCTTC
once	TRBV5-4	NA	TRBJ2-5	CASSPGTNQETQYF	TGTGCCAGCAGTCCAGGGACCAACCAAGAGACCCAGTACTTC
NA	TRBV7-8	TRBD1	TRBJ2-1	CASSIGTGTPNEQFF	TGTGCCAGCAGCATTGGGACAGGGACCCCCAATGAGCAGTTCTTC
few	TRBV19	NA	TRBJ2-5	CASSPGTIVETQYF	TGTGCCAGTAGCCCGGGAACTATTGTAGAGACCCAGTACTTC
once	TRBV27	TRBD1	TRBJ2-3	CASSGQGRHTDTQYF	TGTGCCAGCAGTGGACAGGGGCGGCACACAGATACGCAGTATTTT
NA	TRBV7-9	NA	TRBJ1-1	CASSQRGLNTEAFF	TGCGCCAGCAGCCAACGGGGGCTGAACACTGAAGCTTTCTTT
NA	TRBV5-1	NA	TRBJ1-1	CASSLTTNRAEAFF	TGCGCCAGCAGCTTGACGACAAACAGGGCTGAAGCTTTCTTT
NA	TRBV2	NA	TRBJ1-1	CASSLSMRTEAFF	TGTGCCAGCAGCCTCTCCATGAGGACTGAAGCTTTCTTT
NA	TRBV19	NA	TRBJ1-2	CASSPGGGNYGYTF	TGTGCCAGTAGTCCCGGGGGCGGGAACTATGGCTACACCTTC
NA	TRBV7-6	NA	TRBJ1-1	CASSWGGTNTEAFF	TGTGCCAGCAGCTGGGGAGGAACCAACACTGAAGCTTTCTTT
few	TRBV7-9	NA	TRBJ1-1	CASSLHDADTEAFF	TGTGCCAGCAGCCTCCATGATGCTGACACTGAAGCTTTCTTT
once	TRBV27	NA	TRBJ1-4	CASSFGGLTNEKLFF	TGTGCCAGCAGTTTCGGGGGGCTGACTAATGAAAAACTGTTTTTT
NA	TRBV10-2	TRBD1	TRBJ1-5	CASSVTGDSNQPQHF	TGCGCCAGCAGTGTGACAGGGGATAGCAATCAGCCCCAGCATTTT
NA	TRBV16	NA	TRBJ1-1	CASSLLRENAEAFF	TGTGCCAGCAGCCTATTGCGGGAGAACGCTGAAGCTTTCTTT
NA	TRBV9	NA	TRBJ1-2	CASSGDGSSYGYTF	TGTGCCAGCAGCGGAGACGGGAGTTCATATGGCTACACCTTC
few	TRBV19	TRBD1	TRBJ1-1	CASSRTGNTEAFF	TGTGCCAGTAGTCGGACAGGGAACACTGAAGCTTTCTTT
NA	TRBV19	TRBD2	TRBJ2-3	CASSASSGGPEDTQYF	TGTGCCAGTAGTGCCTCCAGCGGGGGGCCTGAAGATACGCAGTATTTT
few	TRBV6-1	NA	TRBJ2-5	CASSVGAETQYF	TGTGCCAGCAGTGTTGGAGCGGAGACCCAGTACTTC
NA	TRBV6-1	NA	TRBJ1-2	CASSEAGRTYGYTF	TGTGCCAGCAGTGAAGCGGGACGGACCTATGGCTACACCTTC
few	TRBV7-9	TRBD1	TRBJ1-1	CASSSQGGHTEAFF	TGTGCCAGCAGCTCCCAGGGGGGTCACACTGAAGCTTTCTTT
NA	TRBV27	TRBD2	TRBJ2-7	CASSFRRGAYEQYF	TGTGCCAGCAGCTTTCGGCGGGGGGCCTACGAGCAGTACTTC
NA	TRBV7-2	TRBD2	TRBJ2-2	CASSLGPGGRTGELFF	TGTGCCAGCAGCTTAGGTCCGGGGGGGCGCACCGGGGAGCTGTTTTTT
NA	TRBV21-1	NA	TRBJ2-3	CASSGRTSTDTQYF	TGTGCCAGCAGCGGCAGGACAAGCACAGATACGCAGTATTTT
few	TRBV5-8	TRBD1	TRBJ2-2	CASSLGGQGSGELFF	TGTGCCAGCAGCTTGGGGGGACAGGGCTCCGGGGAGCTGTTTTTT
NA	TRBV25-1	TRBD1	TRBJ1-3	CASSEDRGLSGNTIYF	TGTGCCAGCAGTGAAGACAGGGGGCTCTCTGGAAACACCATATATTTT
NA	TRBV5-1	NA	TRBJ2-7	CASSLGHPISYEQYF	TGCGCCAGCAGTCTGGGACACCCAATCTCCTACGAGCAGTACTTC
NA	TRBV5-5	NA	TRBJ2-7	CASSWGDPYEQYF	TGTGCCAGCAGCTGGGGGGACCCGTACGAGCAGTACTTC
NA	TRBV6-1	NA	TRBJ1-1	CASSERNQGSTEAFF	TGTGCCAGCAGTGAAAGGAACCAGGGGAGCACTGAAGCTTTCTTT
NA	TRBV7-9	NA	TRBJ1-6	CASSLAPPGDYNSPLHF	TGTGCCAGCAGCTTAGCGCCCCCAGGGGACTATAATTCACCCCTCCACTTT
NA	TRBV6-6	TRBD1	TRBJ1-5	CATWTGVDQPQHF	TGTGCCACCTGGACAGGGGTCGATCAGCCCCAGCATTTT
NA	TRBV18	TRBD1	TRBJ1-1	CASSPSTGSTEAFF	TGTGCCAGCTCACCCTCGACAGGGAGTACTGAAGCTTTCTTT
NA	TRBV4-1	TRBD2	TRBJ2-7	CASSQTGTSFGYEQYF	TGCGCCAGCAGCCAAACCGGGACTAGCTTCGGCTACGAGCAGTACTTC
once	TRBV4-2	TRBD2	TRBJ2-1	CAAGGTSSYNEQFF	TGTGCCGCGGGCGGGACTAGCTCCTACAATGAGCAGTTCTTC
NA	TRBV11-2	NA	TRBJ2-7	CASSDLTALSYEQYF	TGTGCCAGCAGCGACCTGACAGCCCTCTCCTACGAGCAGTACTTC
few	TRBV14	NA	TRBJ1-1	CASSLRGFGTEAFF	TGTGCCAGCAGCCTCAGGGGATTTGGCACTGAAGCTTTCTTT
NA	TRBV2	TRBD2	TRBJ2-3	CASSNSGGTDTQYF	TGTGCCAGCAGTAACAGCGGGGGCACAGATACGCAGTATTTT